Following are 18 T cell receptor beta chains from one sample sequenced in a study of monozygotic twins with inflammatory bowel disease. TCRdb re-called the 5' RACE reads; every CDR3 protein appears as one record, without DNA. The sample has roughly 200,000 distinct CDR3 sequences. Sequencing used blood. The receptors here all came from a human donor with ulcerative colitis or Crohn's disease, or a healthy co-twin of an affected twin (not recorded which).

The rearrangement links TRBV20-1 to TRBJ2-3; TCRdb indicates TRBD1, and absent DNA this call remains unverified. Germline CDR1 is DFQATT and CDR2 is SNEGSKA (reference sequence). The CDR3 is made up of 13 amino acids. CDR3: CTSRTSRTDTQYF.

The V gene is TRBV7-2, the J gene TRBJ1-1; TCRdb's assignment of TRBD1 cannot be checked, as there is no DNA. The CDR3 is made up of 14 amino acids. Germline-derived CDR1 and CDR2 are SGHTA and FQGNSA. Here the CDR3 reads CATTTQVLNTEAFF.

This chain's CDR3 is CASSEGQIYNSPLHF. This rearrangement joins TRBV25-1 to TRBJ1-6; TCRdb picks TRBD1, but there is no DNA to check that call. The CDR3 has 15 amino acids. The germline gives CDR1 MGHDK, CDR2 SYGVNS.

The CDR3 sequence is CASSLGHPYGYTF. The chain links TRBV7-9 to TRBJ1-2. Germline V lookup: CDR1 SEHNR, CDR2 FQNEAQ (reference sequence). This CDR3 has 13 residues.

The CDR3 region is CASSLASLAGANVLTF. The chain couples TRBV5-1 to TRBJ2-6. The CDR3 totals 16 residues. Germline V gives CDR1 SGHRS, CDR2 YFSETQ.

The V call is TRBV7-2, the J call TRBJ1-1; as DNA is missing, the TRBD1 call by TCRdb cannot be tested. The CDR3 has 15 residues. Germline CDR1 is SGHTA and CDR2 is FQGNSA. CDR3 protein: CASSFSGQWGTEAFF.

The chain couples TRBV5-1 to TRBJ1-1; TCRdb designates TRBD1, a call that cannot be tested without DNA. This CDR3 contains 15 residues. Germline-derived CDR1 and CDR2 are SGHRS and YFSETQ. Here the CDR3 reads CASSLVPTGNTEAFF.

The gene calls are TRBV20-1 and TRBJ1-1. Looked up from germline, CDR1 is DFQATT and CDR2 is SNEGSKA (reference sequence). This CDR3 comprises 13 residues. The CDR3 sequence: CSVPVRGRTEAFF.

This chain uses TRBV7-9 with TRBJ2-2; TCRdb reports TRBD2, a call that lacks DNA to check it against. Germline V gene lookup returns CDR1 SEHNR and CDR2 FQNEAQ (reference sequence). This CDR3 has 17 amino acids. CDR3 in amino acids: CASSPRPPSVNTGELFF.

The chain links TRBV5-1 to TRBJ1-2; TCRdb calls TRBD1, which cannot be checked without DNA. Germline CDR1 reads SGHRS; CDR2 reads YFSETQ. This CDR3 is 13 amino acids long. The CDR3 sequence is CASSLGQRTVYTF.

This chain connects TRBV4-3 to TRBJ1-3. Germline V CDR1 and CDR2: LGHNA, YSLEER. The CDR3 extends over 17 amino acids. The CDR3 reads CASSQDLRPNPRNTIYF.

J is TRBJ1-6 and V is TRBV7-9. Germline V gene data show CDR1 as SEHNR and CDR2 as FQNEAQ (reference sequence). The CDR3 has 15 residues. This chain's CDR3 is CASSLAGGGPSPLHF. Drawing the rest from reference TRBV7-9 and TRBJ1-6, the complete variable domain is DTGVSQNPRHKITKRGQNVTFRCDPISEHNRLYWYRQTLGQGPEFLTYFQNEAQLEKSRLLSDRFSAERPKGSFSTLEIQRTEQGDSAMYLCASSLAGGGPSPLHFGNGTRLTVT.

The chain uses TRBV9 and TRBJ2-1. This CDR3 is built from 16 residues. Germline loops: CDR1 SGDLS, CDR2 YYNGEE. CDR3 protein: CASSVGDPRSYNEQFF.

The chain joins TRBV7-3 to TRBJ1-2; there is no DNA to check the TCRdb D call of TRBD1. CDR3 length: 13 amino acids. Germline-derived CDR1 and CDR2 are SGHTA and FQGTGA. CDR3 loop: CASSPRYDYGYTF. The variable domain in full, completed from reference TRBV7-3 and TRBJ1-2, reads GAGVSQTPSNKVTEKGKYVELRCDPISGHTALYWYRQSLGQGPEFLIYFQGTGAADDSGLPNDRFFAVRPEGSVSTLKIQRTERGDSAVYLCASSPRYDYGYTFGSGTRLTVV.

The chain joins TRBV29-1 to TRBJ2-2; as DNA is missing, the TRBD1 call by TCRdb cannot be tested. This CDR3 contains 13 residues. Germline V gives CDR1 SQVTM, CDR2 ANQGSEA. This chain's CDR3 is CSVGQRNTGELFF.

The V and J genes are TRBV5-1 and TRBJ2-7; without DNA, the TCRdb call of TRBD2 cannot be checked. The CDR3 totals 17 residues. Germline V gene lookup returns CDR1 SGHRS and CDR2 YFSETQ. CDR3 sequence reads: CASSSITSGGHVYEQYF.

The J gene is TRBJ1-2, the V gene TRBV5-1; the TCRdb call, TRBD1, lacks DNA for checking. The CDR3 consists of 14 residues. Germline CDR1 is SGHRS and CDR2 is YFSETQ. The CDR3 region is CASSLEVSGAGYTF.

The J gene is TRBJ2-2, the V gene TRBV7-7. CDR3 size: 15 residues. Germline CDR1 is SSHAT and CDR2 is FNYEAQ (reference sequence). The CDR3 region is CARWWVGRSTGELFF.